One sample yielded the 31 T cell receptor beta chains listed below, sequenced in a study of tumor and adjacent non-tumor tissue in lung cancer. This sample's RNA came from whole unsorted tissue. TCRbeta libraries were built with three rounds of nested PCR, modified from ARM-PCR. TCRdb redid the calling of the multiplex PCR reads with MiXCR, one entry per CDR3 protein. The profile covers around 200,000 distinct CDR3 sequences, with about 71% appearing a single time and about 25% taken by the ten largest. Sample: lung tumor tissue. The receptors originated from a man aged 55 to 69 with non-small cell lung cancer.

This clonotype appeared a few times. The rearrangement joins TRBV4-2 to TRBJ2-7; D unclear. Trimming shortened V by 0 bases and J by 8 bases, and 14 bases separated the two germline ends. CDR3 length equals 14 residues. Germline lookup yields CDR1 LGHNA and CDR2 YNFKEQ. This chain's CDR3 is CASSQDLPPLKQYF. The DNA of the CDR3 is TGTGCCAGCAGCCAAGATCTCCCGCCTCTCAAGCAGTACTTC.

This clonotype was recorded at least ten times. The CDR3 DNA sequence: TGTGCCAGCACCTCCCCCGGGATTAGAACAGATACGCAGTATTTT. Translation: CASTSPGIRTDTQYF. V is TRBV12-3 or TRBV12-4 and J is TRBJ2-3, with a possible D match to TRBD2 (5 bases). The CDR3 runs to 15 residues. The V end was cut by 7 bases, the J end by 3 bases, with 17 bases between.

This clonotype was recorded a few times. A much larger clone is a single base away; this may be a read error. V usage is TRBV11-3 and J usage is TRBJ2-5; TRBD1 agrees at 7 bases. Looked up from germline, CDR1 is SGHNT and CDR2 is YENEEA. The length of the CDR3 is 13 residues. CDR3 sequence reads: CSSRYTGEETQYF. The DNA for the CDR3 is TGTTCCAGCAGGTACACAGGGGAAGAGACCCAGTACTTC. The variable domain in full, with the rest retrieved from reference TRBV11-3 and TRBJ2-5, is EAGVVQSPRYKIIEKKQPVAFWCNPISGHNTLYWYLQNLGQGPELLIRYENEEAVDDSQLPKDRFSAERLKGVDSTLKIQPAELGDSAVYLCSSRYTGEETQYFGPGTRLLVL.

The chain links TRBV12-3 or TRBV12-4 to TRBJ1-1; 8 nucleotides align to TRBD1. The CDR3 runs 13 residues. V lost 11 bases, J lost 1 base, and 6 bases stayed unmatched. As DNA, the CDR3 is TGTGCCGACTCCGGGACAGGGAACACTGAAGCTTTCTTT. This translates into CADSGTGNTEAFF.

The CDR3 DNA reads TGTGCCAGCAGCTTAGACCTAGCTATCGGAGAGCAGTTCTTC. Its protein product is CASSLDLAIGEQFF. V is TRBV11-3 and J is TRBJ2-1; tentatively, D is TRBD2 (5 bases). CDR1 SGHNT and CDR2 YENEEA come from the germline V gene. The CDR3 contains 14 residues. V was shortened by 0 bases and J by 10 bases, with 13 bases between the two germline ends.

The gene calls are TRBV20-1 and TRBJ2-3; TRBD2 is a possible D gene (6 bases). The CDR3 spans 15 residues. The germline V and J ends were trimmed by 4 bases and 2 bases, with 16 bases remaining between them. The germline V gene has CDR1 DFQATT and CDR2 SNEGSKA (reference sequence). Here the CDR3 reads CSAIGIGDFTDTQYF. The CDR3 region has the DNA TGCAGTGCTATAGGGATAGGGGACTTCACAGATACGCAGTATTTT.

This clonotype has only a few counts. This rearrangement joins TRBV20-1 to TRBJ2-7, with D perhaps TRBD2 (5 bases). This CDR3 is 15 amino acids long. With 1 base removed from V and 2 bases from J, the gap between germline ends came to 15 bases. CDR1 is DFQATT, CDR2 SNEGSKA, per germline (reference sequence). CDR3 DNA sequence: TGCAGTGCTAGAGCCAGCGAGGGAATAGCCTACGAGCAGTACTTC. This codes for CSARASEGIAYEQYF.

Regarding this clonotype: One junction end does not reproduce the germline sequence, and a read error may be involved. The chain combines TRBV6-5 with TRBJ1-2; 8 bases align to TRBD1. The CDR3 contains 14 residues. Germline V gives CDR1 MNHEY, CDR2 SVGAGI. The CDR3 DNA is TGTGTCAGCAGTTACTCTACAGGGGGCTATGGCTACACCTTC. This codes for CVSSYSTGGYGYTF.

The chain has TRBV6-5 and TRBJ2-3; possible D gene TRBD2, 6 bases. V lost 5 bases, J lost 2 bases, and 14 bases lay in between. The CDR3 is made up of 15 amino acids. Germline CDR1 is MNHEY and CDR2 is SVGAGI. The CDR3 nucleotides are TGTGCCAGCAGTACGGACGGGAGACCCACAGATACGCAGTATTTT. Protein: CASSTDGRPTDTQYF.

With regard to this clonotype: A read error may explain this, as a much larger clone is one base away. The V call is TRBV4-3, the J call TRBJ2-1, with D possibly being TRBD1 (5 bases). V was clipped by 0 bases and J by 5 bases, with 8 bases between them. There are 14 residues in the CDR3. Germline V gene lookup returns CDR1 LGHNA and CDR2 YSLEER. The CDR3 DNA sequence: TGCGCCAGCAGCCAAGATTCAGGGAACAATGAGCAGTTCTTC. This translates into CASSQDSGNNEQFF.

V gene TRBV20-1 combines with J gene TRBJ1-5; TRBD1 might be the D (5 bases). Germline CDR1 is DFQATT and CDR2 is SNEGSKA (reference sequence). Trimming took off 8 bases at V and 2 bases at J, with 25 bases between the two ends. This CDR3 is built from 17 residues. In nucleotides, the CDR3 is TGCAGTTCTAACACCGCAGGGATAAATGTTGGCAATCAGCCCCAGCATTTT. Residues: CSSNTAGINVGNQPQHF.

This clonotype was found a few times. V gene TRBV20-1 combines with J gene TRBJ2-1; 8 bases line up with TRBD2. Germline loops: CDR1 DFQATT, CDR2 SNEGSKA (reference sequence). The CDR3 is 15 residues long. V was pared by 0 bases and J by 7 bases, with 8 bases of the junction left unmatched. The CDR3 DNA is TGCAGTGCTAGAGATGGTGCTAGCGGGTGGAATGAGCAGTTCTTC. It translates to CSARDGASGWNEQFF.

This clonotype was counted ten times or more. The chain couples TRBV11-3 to TRBJ2-6; D call uncertain. In germline, CDR1 is SGHNT, CDR2 YENEEA. The CDR3 is 15 residues long. Trimming cost V 0 bases and J 2 bases, with 5 bases left between them. CDR3 bases: TGTGCCAGCAGCTTAGAGGGAACTGGGGCCAACGTCCTGACTTTC. Translated, it gives CASSLEGTGANVLTF.

The chain uses TRBV12-3 or TRBV12-4 and TRBJ1-1, with a weak D call TRBD1 (6 bases). CDR3 length: 15 residues. The CDR3 here is CSIRGTGLGGTEAFF. CDR3 DNA: TGTTCCATCAGGGGAACAGGGTTGGGGGGCACTGAAGCTTTCTTT.

This CDR3 reads CSALRSGGGCYGYTF. Written as DNA, the CDR3 is TGCAGTGCTCTTAGATCAGGGGGTGGATGTTATGGCTACACCTTC. This chain joins TRBV20-1 and TRBJ1-2, with 7 bases lining up with TRBD1. V shed 5 bases, J shed 5 bases, and the junction held 14 bases outside the gene matches. Per germline, CDR1 DFQATT and CDR2 SNEGSKA (reference sequence). CDR3 length: 15 amino acids.

V is TRBV6-5 and J is TRBJ1-5; a possible D gene is TRBD1 (5 bases). Germline values: CDR1 MNHEY, CDR2 SVGAGI. CDR3 length equals 14 residues. The V end lost 10 bases, the J end lost 2 bases, and 15 bases lay between the germline ends. The CDR3 DNA reads as TGTGCCAACGCGACAGATTATGGCAATCAGCCCCAGCATTTT. Translated: CANATDYGNQPQHF.

This clonotype was counted a few times. The chain uses TRBV6-6 and TRBJ2-1; 13 bases align to TRBD2. The germline V gene has CDR1 MNHNY and CDR2 SVGAGI (reference sequence). CDR3 size: 12 residues. Germline trimming cut 8 bases from V and 10 bases from J; bases unmatched to any gene: 2. The CDR3 bases are TGTGCCAGCCAGACTAGCGGGGGGGAGCAGTTCTTC. Protein: CASQTSGGEQFF.

As concerns this clonotype: Compared with germline, one end of the junction differs, possibly owing to a read error. The chain employs TRBV7-8 and TRBJ1-6; tentatively, D is TRBD1 (5 bases). CDR3 length: 13 residues. CDR1 and CDR2 from the germline V gene are SGHVS and FQNEAQ. The CDR3 protein is CALRDSYNSPLHF. DNA of the CDR3: TGCGCGCTCAGGGATTCCTATAATTCACCCCTCCACTTT.

Points on this clonotype: This CDR3 is missing its conserved last phenylalanine or tryptophan, likely due to a read error. This chain joins TRBV11-2 and TRBJ2-5, with 8 bases that match TRBD2. CDR3 length equals 16 residues. Germline-derived CDR1 and CDR2 are SGHAT and FQNNGV. The CDR3 region is CGSSSLAEWYQETQYL. DNA of the CDR3: TGTGGCAGCAGCTCACTAGCGGAATGGTACCAAGAGACCCAGTACCTC.

As for this clonotype: Germline is not matched at one junction end, which may reflect a read error. CDR3 amino acids: CTSSPQAGGSYEQYF. CDR3 nucleotide sequence: TGTACCAGCAGTCCACAAGCGGGGGGCTCCTACGAGCAGTACTTC. This sequence joins TRBV6-5 and TRBJ2-7, with TRBD2 matching 9 bases. The V gene's germline CDR1 is MNHEY and CDR2 SVGAGI. The CDR3 is 15 amino acids.

Points on this clonotype: No conserved phenylalanine or tryptophan is present at the end of the CDR3, so a read error is the likely explanation. This chain connects TRBV5-6 to TRBJ2-2; tentatively, D is TRBD1 (6 bases). V lost 3 bases and J 6 bases, leaving 21 bases between the germline ends. Germline loops: CDR1 SGHDT, CDR2 YYEEEE. The CDR3 loop spans 17 amino acids. CDR3 protein: CASSWWGSGDKAGELFV. The CDR3 nucleotides are TGTGCCAGCAGCTGGTGGGGGTCAGGGGATAAAGCCGGGGAGCTGTTTGTT.

This clonotype has more than one count but fewer than ten. CDR3 DNA sequence: TGCAGTGCTAGAGGGCGACAGGGCGGAGAGCAGTACTTC. It yields the protein CSARGRQGGEQYF. V gene TRBV20-1 combines with J gene TRBJ2-7; TRBD1 matches 7 bases. V gave up 1 base and J gave up 7 bases; unmatched junction bases: 7. There are 13 residues in the CDR3. Germline V lookup: CDR1 DFQATT, CDR2 SNEGSKA (reference sequence).

To note about this clonotype: The junction shows a germline mismatch at one end, possibly a read error. The chain couples TRBV11-3 to TRBJ2-7, with TRBD1 as a possible D gene (5 bases). This CDR3 region has 14 residues. CDR1 is SGHNT, CDR2 YENEEA, per germline. In nucleotides, the CDR3 is TGTCCCAGCAGCTTAGCTTCAGGGTCCTACGAGCAGTACTTC. It specifies CPSSLASGSYEQYF. Complete variable domain (other parts from reference TRBV11-3 and TRBJ2-7): EAGVVQSPRYKIIEKKQPVAFWCNPISGHNTLYWYLQNLGQGPELLIRYENEEAVDDSQLPKDRFSAERLKGVDSTLKIQPAELGDSAVYLCPSSLASGSYEQYFGPGTRLTVT.

As to this clonotype: One junction end does not reproduce the germline sequence, and a read error may be involved. J is TRBJ2-7 and V is TRBV29-1; D might be TRBD1 (6 bases). The CDR3 consists of 12 residues. CDR1 is SQVTM, CDR2 ANQGSEA, per germline. Here the CDR3 reads CSVLQGVYEKYF. The CDR3 bases are TGCAGCGTGCTACAGGGCGTCTACGAGAAGTACTTC.

On this clonotype itself: This may be a read error: a much more frequent sequence differs by one nucleotide. CDR3 loop: CTSSVGQGEQYF. CDR3 nucleotide sequence: TGTACCAGCAGTGTTGGACAGGGGGAGCAGTACTTC. This chain uses TRBV6-1 with TRBJ2-7, with 9 bases identical to TRBD1. CDR1 is MNHNS and CDR2 is SASEGT in the germline V gene. This CDR3 spans 12 amino acids.

A remark on this clonotype: This may stem from a read error, because a much larger clone lies one nucleotide away. The J gene is TRBJ1-2, the V gene TRBV12-3 or TRBV12-4; tentative D call: TRBD1 (5 bases). The CDR3 sequence is 12 residues long. The ends were cut back, 5 bases at V and 7 bases at J, with 11 bases in the middle. CDR3 sequence: CASSRQKCGYTF. The DNA of the CDR3 is TGTGCCAGCAGTAGACAGAAATGTGGCTACACCTTC.

The CDR3 protein is CASTLNGIQETQYF. In DNA, the CDR3 is TGTGCCAGCACCCTTAACGGAATTCAAGAGACCCAGTACTTC. The chain employs TRBV28 and TRBJ2-5; no firm D call. Trimming removed 7 bases from V and 2 bases from J, with 14 bases in between. The CDR3 totals 14 residues. The germline V gene encodes CDR1 MDHEN and CDR2 SYDVKM.

The genes are TRBV12-3 or TRBV12-4 and TRBJ2-2; a possible D gene is TRBD2 (7 bases). There are 17 residues in the CDR3. Trimming removed 6 bases at V and 5 bases at J, with 22 bases between. CDR3: CASSRGRGARVTGELFF. The CDR3 DNA reads as TGTGCCAGCAGCAGGGGACGGGGGGCGAGAGTGACCGGGGAGCTGTTTTTT.

Turning to this clonotype: A clone one base away is much larger, so this may be a read error. This chain joins TRBV20-1 and TRBJ1-1; D perhaps matches TRBD1 (6 bases). This CDR3 has 18 amino acids. V lost 5 bases, J lost 0 bases, and 25 bases lay in between. From germline, CDR1 is DFQATT and CDR2 SNEGSKA (reference sequence). The CDR3 nucleotides are TGCAGTGCTCTTCCCCTCCCAGGGGTTCGTGTGGTGAACACTGAAGCTTTCTTT. It specifies CSALPLPGVRVVNTEAFF.

The J gene is TRBJ1-4, the V gene TRBV11-1; D call uncertain. Germline CDR1 reads SGHAT; CDR2 reads FQDESV (reference sequence). This CDR3 has 15 amino acids. V lost 5 bases and J lost 9, with 19 bases in between. The chain's CDR3 is CASSPRREVSKKLFF. CDR3 DNA sequence: TGTGCCAGCAGCCCTCGTCGGGAGGTGTCTAAAAAACTGTTTTTT.

Turning to this clonotype: Lacking the conserved final phenylalanine or tryptophan, this CDR3 likely reflects a read error. This chain links TRBV6-2 or TRBV6-3 with TRBJ2-1, with D perhaps TRBD2 (6 bases). Deletions cut 4 bases from V and 6 bases from J, with 16 bases between. From germline, CDR1 is MNHEY and CDR2 SVGEGT. This CDR3 has 15 residues. CDR3 in DNA: TGTGCCAGCAGTTTAGAGGCTAGCGAGCCCAATGAGCAGTTCCTC. Its protein is CASSLEASEPNEQFL.